The 27 T cell receptor beta chains presented below share a single source sample, sequenced in a study of control samples from healthy donors and cancer patients (dated by TCRdb to between 2020 and 2021). Library preparation was by the immunoSEQ multiplex PCR assay. TCRdb's version of the immuneACCESS table is confined to in-frame rearrangements and falls short of the full clone set. An unresolved V gene accounts for under half of the shortfall where checked; the remainder is of unknown origin. Recorded for this sample are some 130,000 clones; roughly 90% of them occurred a single time. About 2.2% of the sample is taken by the ten largest. The specimen sequenced was blood. These TCRs come from a woman between 45 and 65 years old in good health.

The rearrangement links TRBV5-6 to TRBJ1-1; D ambiguous. There are 11 residues in the CDR3. Deletions cut 0 bases from V and 8 bases from J, with 5 bases between. In germline, CDR1 is SGHDT, CDR2 YYEEEE. The CDR3 is CASSLVNEAFF. The CDR3 coding sequence is TGTGCCAGCAGCTTGGTTAACGAAGCTTTCTTT. The full variable domain, completed using reference TRBV5-6 and TRBJ1-1, is DAGVTQSPTHLIKTRGQQVTLRCSPKSGHDTVSWYQQALGQGPQFIFQYYEEEERQRGNFPDRFSGHQFPNYSSELNVNALLLGDSALYLCASSLVNEAFFGQGTRLTVV.

The chain has TRBV11-2 and TRBJ2-5; the D call may be TRBD1 or TRBD2 (5 bases each). CDR1 and CDR2 (germline): SGHAT, FQNNGV. V was trimmed by 4 bases and J by 11 bases, leaving 14 bases between them. This CDR3 has 12 residues. The CDR3 protein is CASSSSQWGQYF. CDR3 DNA: TGTGCCAGCAGCTCCTCCCAGTGGGGGCAGTACTTC.

This clone was counted a single time. This CDR3 is CASSQDYGGWGPQHF. Written as DNA, the CDR3 is TGCGCCAGCAGCCAAGATTACGGGGGCTGGGGGCCCCAGCATTTT. The rearrangement joins TRBV4-1 to TRBJ1-5; tentatively, D is TRBD1 (6 bases). V shed 0 bases and J shed 9 bases, with 15 bases lying between them. The V gene's germline CDR1 is MGHRA and CDR2 YSYEKL. The CDR3 loop spans 15 amino acids.

The chain joins TRBV2 to TRBJ1-6; TRBD1 aligns across 9 bases. The CDR3 spans 15 residues. Per germline, CDR1 SNHLY and CDR2 FYNNEI. V dropped 3 bases and J dropped 7; count of bases not matched to a gene: 4. The CDR3 DNA sequence: TGTGCCAGCAGTGATAGTACAGGGGGCAATTCACCCCTCCACTTT. Its translation: CASSDSTGGNSPLHF.

This chain links TRBV6-1 with TRBJ1-3; no clear D gene. Germline V CDR1 and CDR2: MNHNS, SASEGT. The V and J ends lost 4 bases and 1 base respectively, with 17 bases between them. This CDR3 is built from 17 residues. CDR3 coding DNA: TGTGCCAGCAGTGGCCGGACGGGTCTTCGATCTGGAAACACCATATATTTT. This codes for CASSGRTGLRSGNTIYF.

The chain has TRBV18 and TRBJ2-3; no clear D. The CDR3 consists of 11 residues. Trimming took 2 bases from V and 4 from J, leaving 1 base between them. Germline V gene sequence: CDR1 KGHSH, CDR2 LQKENI. DNA of the CDR3: TGTGCCAGCTCACCATCAGATACGCAGTATTTT. Translated: CASSPSDTQYF.

The chain uses TRBV27 and TRBJ2-1; 7 nucleotides align to TRBD2. Looked up from germline, CDR1 is MNHEY and CDR2 is SMNVEV (reference sequence). The trim removed 1 base at V and 5 bases at J, leaving 5 bases unmatched. The CDR3 is 15 residues long. The CDR3 region has the DNA TGTGCCAGCAGTTTATGGGCTAGCGGTAACAATGAGCAGTTCTTC. Translated, it gives CASSLWASGNNEQFF.

This clone has a handful of counts. The chain has TRBV7-8 and TRBJ1-3; no reliable D call. CDR1 and CDR2 from the germline V gene are SGHVS and FQNEAQ. The CDR3 contains 14 residues. V was trimmed by 3 bases and J by 0 bases, leaving 6 bases between them. DNA of the CDR3: TGTGCCAGCAGCTTCGGGGACTCTGGAAACACCATATATTTT. Residues: CASSFGDSGNTIYF.

This chain links TRBV4-1 with TRBJ2-1, with 8 positions matching TRBD2. The CDR3 is made up of 18 amino acids. The junction had 16 bases not matched to a gene; V was cut back by 4 bases and J by 5 bases. Germline V CDR1 and CDR2: MGHRA, YSYEKL. The CDR3 here is CASSPAGGVVARDNEQFF. The CDR3, as DNA: TGCGCCAGCAGCCCCGCGGGGGGTGTTGTGGCGAGAGACAATGAGCAGTTCTTC.

The V and J genes are TRBV10-3 and TRBJ1-6, with unresolved D. There are 19 residues in the CDR3. Germline V gene lookup returns CDR1 ENHRY and CDR2 SYGVKD. V dropped 3 bases and J dropped 0 bases, with 18 bases sitting between them. CDR3 amino acids: CAISDIPGSESSYNSPLHF. In DNA, the CDR3 is TGTGCCATCAGTGATATTCCCGGAAGCGAGAGCTCCTATAATTCACCCCTCCACTTT.

This chain uses TRBV5-4 with TRBJ2-7; D gene ambiguous. Germline CDR1 reads SGHNT; CDR2 reads YYREEE (reference sequence). V was shortened by 0 bases and J by 1 base, with 8 bases between the two germline ends. The CDR3 extends over 14 amino acids. CDR3 nucleotides: TGTGCCAGCAGCTTGGGTCGCGGATCCTACGAGCAGTACTTC. Amino acid sequence: CASSLGRGSYEQYF.

The rearrangement uses TRBV6-5 and TRBJ1-2; no reliable D call. Between the trimmed V and J ends, which lost 7 bases and 2 bases, there was a span of 11 bases. The CDR3 runs to 13 residues. Looked up from germline, CDR1 is MNHEY and CDR2 is SVGAGI. In nucleotides, the CDR3 is TGTGCCAGCACGAGGGAAGCAAACTATGGCTACACCTTC. Translation: CASTREANYGYTF.

The V and J genes are TRBV3-1 (or the pseudogene TRBV3-2) and TRBJ1-6; 8 nucleotides agree with TRBD1. Germline trimming cut 4 bases from V and 4 bases from J; bases unmatched to any gene: 6. The germline CDR1 and CDR2 sequences are LGHDT and YNNKEL (reference sequence). The CDR3 covers 16 residues. The CDR3 here is CASSLTRDRYNSPLHF. CDR3 nucleotides: TGTGCCAGCAGCCTGACCCGGGACAGGTATAATTCACCCCTCCACTTT.

The V and J genes are TRBV27 and TRBJ1-2; no firm D call. Germline V gene sequence: CDR1 MNHEY, CDR2 SMNVEV (reference sequence). The CDR3 has 15 amino acids. V was pared by 2 bases and J by 4 bases, with 14 bases between. The CDR3 coding sequence is TGTGCCAGCAGTTTAGGGCCCCCAGCTCTCTATGGCTACACCTTC. It yields the protein CASSLGPPALYGYTF.

V gene TRBV7-9 combines with J gene TRBJ1-3; no reliable D call. Germline CDR1 and CDR2: SEHNR and FQNEAQ (reference sequence). CDR3 length: 13 residues. The V and J ends lost 8 bases and 0 bases respectively, with 8 bases between them. CDR3 DNA: TGTGCCAGCGCGCCAGACTCTGGAAACACCATATATTTT. Protein sequence: CASAPDSGNTIYF.

The J gene is TRBJ1-2, the V gene TRBV6-5; no definite D call. Germline CDR1 is MNHEY and CDR2 is SVGAGI. This CDR3 region has 11 residues. V gave up 2 bases and J gave up 14 bases, with 12 bases separating them. CDR3 sequence reads: CASSYKGLWTF. CDR3 coding DNA: TGTGCCAGCAGTTACAAGGGCCTGTGGACCTTC.

J is TRBJ2-5 and V is TRBV23-1, with 7 bases lining up with TRBD1. TRBV23-1 is an open reading frame, and its role is uncertain. The V and J ends lost 4 bases and 2 bases, in that order; junction bases with no gene match: 7. CDR3 length: 15 amino acids. The CDR3 DNA reads as TGCGCCAGCAGTCGCACCGGGACAGAACAAGAGACCCAGTACTTC. Residues: CASSRTGTEQETQYF.

This clone has a handful of counts. The rearrangement uses TRBV20-1 and TRBJ1-2; D may be TRBD1 (5 bases). The length of the CDR3 is 11 residues. Germline values: CDR1 DFQATT, CDR2 SNEGSKA (reference sequence). The CDR3, as DNA: TGCGGTCGTCGGGACAACTATGGCTACACCTTC. Protein product: CGRRDNYGYTF.

This sequence joins TRBV3-1 (or the pseudogene TRBV3-2) and TRBJ2-7; D possibly corresponds to TRBD2 (6 bases). V was clipped by 4 bases and J by 1 base, with 11 bases between them. The CDR3 is 14 amino acids. Germline V CDR1 and CDR2: LGHDT, YNNKEL (reference sequence). The CDR3 region is CASSRGGTSYEQYF. The CDR3 bases are TGTGCCAGCAGCCGGGGTGGGACTTCCTACGAGCAGTACTTC.

V and J are TRBV29-1 and TRBJ2-5; 11 bases are a match to TRBD2. Germline loops: CDR1 SQVTM, CDR2 ANQGSEA. The CDR3 totals 14 residues. V lost 5 bases to trimming and J lost 2 bases; unmatched junction nucleotides: 4. The CDR3 bases are TGCAGCGTTTTGACTAGCGGGAAACAAGAGACCCAGTACTTC. It specifies CSVLTSGKQETQYF.

The chain uses TRBV5-6 and TRBJ2-7; D possibly corresponds to TRBD1 (6 bases). CDR1 and CDR2 from the germline V gene are SGHDT and YYEEEE. The CDR3 is made up of 13 amino acids. Deletions cut 7 bases from V and 7 bases from J, with 18 bases between. The CDR3 loop reads CASRGRGGGEQYF. DNA for the CDR3: TGTGCCAGCCGAGGTAGAGGGGGTGGGGAGCAGTACTTC.

V and J are TRBV4-2 and TRBJ1-2, with D unclear. The CDR3 totals 14 residues. The germline V gene has CDR1 LGHNA and CDR2 YNFKEQ. V dropped 0 bases and J dropped 5 bases, with 10 bases sitting between them. Here the CDR3 DNA reads TGTGCCAGCAGCCAAGATAGAACAGAATATGGCTACACCTTC. This codes for CASSQDRTEYGYTF.

The chain employs TRBV13 and TRBJ1-5; D gene ambiguous. The germline V and J ends were trimmed by 3 bases and 0 bases, with 9 bases remaining between them. CDR3 length: 15 residues. Per germline, CDR1 PRHDT and CDR2 FYEKMQ (reference sequence). The CDR3 DNA reads as TGTGCCAGCAGCTTCGGCAGACATAGCAATCAGCCCCAGCATTTT. Residues: CASSFGRHSNQPQHF.

The J gene is TRBJ1-1, the V gene TRBV28, with 8 bases matching TRBD1. This CDR3 region has 15 residues. V was clipped by 7 bases and J by 5 bases; unmatched bases: 12. Per the germline V gene, CDR1 is MDHEN and CDR2 is SYDVKM. The CDR3 protein is CASITSGQGRTEAFF. In DNA, the CDR3 is TGTGCCAGCATAACGTCAGGACAGGGACGAACTGAAGCTTTCTTT. The complete variable domain, with remaining parts taken from reference TRBV28 and TRBJ1-1, reads DVKVTQSSRYLVKRTGEKVFLECVQDMDHENMFWYRQDPGLGLRLIYFSYDVKMKEKGDIPEGYSVSREKKERFSLILESASTNQTSMYLCASITSGQGRTEAFFGQGTRLTVV.

The chain uses TRBV4-1 and TRBJ1-5, with no clear D. CDR3 size: 15 residues. V was pared by 2 bases and J by 7 bases, with 15 bases between. Per the germline V gene, CDR1 is MGHRA and CDR2 is YSYEKL. CDR3 in DNA: TGCGCCAGCAGCCAAAATCTCGCTAAAAGGCAGCCCCAGCATTTT. The encoded protein is CASSQNLAKRQPQHF.

The chain links TRBV15 to TRBJ1-6; possibly TRBD1 for D (6 bases). The CDR3 has 19 residues. V was pared by 0 bases and J by 7 bases, with 22 bases between. CDR1 is LNHNV, CDR2 YYDKDF, per germline (reference sequence). The CDR3 DNA reads TGTGCCACCAGCAGAGAATGGAAGGGAAGGGGGGCAGCGAATTCACCCCTCCACTTT. It specifies CATSREWKGRGAANSPLHF. Filled out from reference TRBV15 and TRBJ1-6, the complete variable domain reads DAMVIQNPRYQVTQFGKPVTLSCSQTLNHNVMYWYQQKSSQAPKLLFHYYDKDFNNEADTPDNFQSRRPNTSFCFLDIRSPGLGDTAMYLCATSREWKGRGAANSPLHFGNGTRLTVT.

V is TRBV2 and J is TRBJ2-1, with 10 bases identical to TRBD2. CDR1 and CDR2 from the germline V gene are SNHLY and FYNNEI. V shed 4 bases and J 6 bases; nucleotides not matched to a gene: 6. This CDR3 is built from 15 residues. The CDR3 loop reads CASSVVAGGVNEQFF. DNA for the CDR3: TGTGCCAGCAGTGTCGTAGCGGGGGGCGTCAATGAGCAGTTCTTC.